Below, 28 T cell receptor beta chains from the same sample are listed, as sequenced in a study of OX40 agonist ivuxolimab in advanced cancers. Sequencing used immunoSEQ multiplex PCR; TCRdb keeps in-frame clones, though not all of them. The sample consists of some 80,000 clones, 87% of them appearing once. The starting material was CD4+ or CD8+ T cells sorted from blood, obtained in a trial of the OX40 agonist ivuxolimab. Source of these receptors: an adult with an advanced solid tumor such as melanoma, head and neck, liver or kidney cancer.

The V and J genes are TRBV28 and TRBJ2-7; no reliable D call. Germline lookup yields CDR1 MDHEN and CDR2 SYDVKM. V lost 6 bases, J lost 6 bases, and 9 bases lay in between. The CDR3 is 11 residues long. CDR3 protein: CASSLRLEQYF. The CDR3 DNA follows: TGTGCCAGCAGCCTCCGGCTCGAGCAGTACTTC.

The chain is built from TRBV30 and TRBJ2-2; 10 nucleotides agree with TRBD1. The CDR3 runs to 14 residues. With 1 base clipped from V and 7 bases from J, the junction kept 3 bases outside the gene matches. Germline loops: CDR1 GTSNPN, CDR2 SVGIG (reference sequence). The CDR3 nucleotides are TGTGCCTGGAGTGGACAGGGGGCTGGCGGGGAGCTGTTTTTT. Its protein is CAWSGQGAGGELFF.

The chain employs TRBV7-3 and TRBJ2-5, with 8 bases fitting TRBD2. Germline CDR1 and CDR2: SGHTA and FQGTGA. Trimming cost V 3 bases and J 3 bases; bases outside gene matches: 6. The CDR3 sequence is 15 residues long. As DNA, the CDR3 is TGTGCCAGCAGCTTGACGGGAGGGGCGGAAGAGACCCAGTACTTC. It yields the protein CASSLTGGAEETQYF.

The genes are TRBV30 and TRBJ1-1; the D is unclear. The V and J ends lost 2 bases and 1 base respectively, with 14 bases between them. CDR1 and CDR2 from the germline V gene are GTSNPN and SVGIG (reference sequence). The CDR3 is made up of 15 amino acids. The chain's CDR3 is CAWSLLGGQNTEAFF. DNA for the CDR3: TGTGCCTGGAGTCTTCTAGGCGGGCAGAACACTGAAGCTTTCTTT.

This chain joins TRBV5-4 and TRBJ2-1; D perhaps matches TRBD1 (6 bases). Germline assignment: CDR1 SGHNT and CDR2 YYREEE (reference sequence). There are 12 residues in the CDR3. The V end was cut by 4 bases, the J end by 7 bases, with 9 bases between. The CDR3 reads CASSLTGNEQFF. For the CDR3, the DNA is TGTGCCAGCAGCCTTACAGGGAATGAGCAGTTCTTC.

The chain recombines TRBV6-1 with TRBJ1-2; D is uncertain. Germline CDR1 reads MNHNS; CDR2 reads SASEGT. The CDR3 is made up of 13 amino acids. Trimming shortened V by 1 base and J by 3 bases, and 6 bases separated the two germline ends. CDR3 nucleotide sequence: TGTGCCAGCAGTGAAGTACAAGACTATGGCTACACCTTC. Amino acid sequence: CASSEVQDYGYTF.

This clone was detected a few times. The rearrangement links TRBV5-5 to TRBJ1-1; D not resolved. The CDR3 covers 13 residues. In germline, CDR1 is SGHKS, CDR2 YYEKEE (reference sequence). V was clipped by 2 bases and J by 4 bases, with 9 bases between them. As DNA, the CDR3 is TGTGCCAGCAGCTTTTGGGGTGGCACTGAAGCTTTCTTT. It specifies CASSFWGGTEAFF.

The J gene is TRBJ1-2, the V gene TRBV5-4, with TRBD1 as a possible D gene (5 bases). Trimming left V 1 base short and J 4 bases short, with 17 bases between. The CDR3 consists of 16 residues. The germline CDR1 and CDR2 sequences are SGHNT and YYREEE (reference sequence). Here the CDR3 DNA reads TGTGCCAGCAGCTTGTGGCAGGCCGGGGCTTTCTATGGCTACACCTTC. It specifies CASSLWQAGAFYGYTF.

The V gene is TRBV15, the J gene TRBJ1-2; D gene uncertain. The CDR3 loop spans 13 amino acids. Germline assignment: CDR1 LNHNV and CDR2 YYDKDF (reference sequence). The germline V and J ends were trimmed by 0 bases and 1 base, with 3 bases remaining between them. CDR3 amino acids: CATSRDGNYGYTF. The CDR3 coding sequence is TGTGCCACCAGCAGAGACGGTAACTATGGCTACACCTTC.

The rearrangement links TRBV27 to TRBJ2-7; D gene unclear. V shed 4 bases and J shed 7 bases, with 14 bases lying between them. From germline, CDR1 is MNHEY and CDR2 SMNVEV (reference sequence). The CDR3 totals 13 residues. CDR3 sequence (DNA): TGTGCCAGCAGTTCCCCCGACCGGCGGGAGCAGTACTTC. It encodes CASSSPDRREQYF.

The chain has TRBV30 and TRBJ2-3; TRBD1 matches 9 bases. Per germline, CDR1 GTSNPN and CDR2 SVGIG (reference sequence). J lost 3 bases, V lost 2 bases, and 12 bases had no gene match. The CDR3 contains 17 residues. The CDR3 nucleotides are TGTGCCTGGAGTAGGGACAGGGCCGGGCAGATTACAGATACGCAGTATTTT. This sequence encodes CAWSRDRAGQITDTQYF.

V and J are TRBV5-1 and TRBJ2-5; tentative D call: TRBD1 (6 bases). Germline CDR1 reads SGHRS; CDR2 reads YFSETQ. The V gene lost 4 bases and the J gene lost 1 base, with 11 bases spanning the gap. This CDR3 spans 14 amino acids. The CDR3 DNA reads as TGCGCCAGCAGCAGGCAGGGGCCCCAAGAGACCCAGTACTTC. It encodes CASSRQGPQETQYF.

The J gene is TRBJ1-2, the V gene TRBV9, with D unclear. V shed 4 bases and J shed 4 bases, with 17 bases lying between them. Germline lookup yields CDR1 SGDLS and CDR2 YYNGEE. The CDR3 sequence is 15 residues long. The CDR3 reads CASSPLPRGGYGYTF. The CDR3 nucleotides are TGTGCCAGCAGCCCCCTCCCACGGGGAGGCTATGGCTACACCTTC.

The genes are TRBV2 and TRBJ1-5; D gene uncertain. This CDR3 region has 11 residues. Looked up from germline, CDR1 is SNHLY and CDR2 is FYNNEI. V was trimmed by 4 bases and J by 8 bases, leaving 6 bases between them. CDR3: CASSGGEPQHF. CDR3 DNA sequence: TGTGCCAGCAGTGGGGGAGAGCCCCAGCATTTT.

This rearrangement joins TRBV7-8 to TRBJ2-7; 9 bases match TRBD1. Trimming cost V 1 base and J 7 bases; bases outside gene matches: 5. This CDR3 has 14 residues. The germline gives CDR1 SGHVS, CDR2 FQNEAQ. The CDR3 DNA is TGTGCCAGCAGCTTAGGGGACAGGGCCGAAGAGCAGTACTTC. Translating it yields CASSLGDRAEEQYF.

The chain combines TRBV14 with TRBJ2-1; D remains ambiguous. V was pared by 4 bases and J by 3 bases, with 16 bases between. This CDR3 comprises 16 residues. Germline CDR1 is SGHDN and CDR2 is FVKESK. The CDR3 is CASSPRVPRVYNEQFF. The CDR3 region has the DNA TGTGCCAGCAGCCCAAGGGTCCCTCGCGTCTACAATGAGCAGTTCTTC.

Only one count was recorded for this clone. The rearrangement uses TRBV7-2 and TRBJ2-6; D is ambiguous. The CDR3 runs to 14 residues. CDR1 SGHTA and CDR2 FQGNSA come from the germline V gene. V lost 2 bases and J 4 bases, leaving 6 bases between the germline ends. The CDR3 region has the DNA TGTGCCAGCAGCTTATACCCCGGGGCCAACGTCCTGACTTTC. This gives the protein CASSLYPGANVLTF.

The gene calls are TRBV18 and TRBJ1-2; D gene unclear. Germline CDR1 is KGHSH and CDR2 is LQKENI. Deletions cut 3 bases from V and 4 bases from J, with 15 bases between. This CDR3 has 15 amino acids. The CDR3 DNA sequence: TGTGCCAGCTCACCGTCTAGAGACATAGGCTATGGCTACACCTTC. It specifies CASSPSRDIGYGYTF.

The CDR3 protein is CASSRLAGGQETQYF. Here the CDR3 DNA reads TGTGCCAGCAGCAGACTAGCGGGAGGGCAAGAGACCCAGTACTTC. This chain uses TRBV9 with TRBJ2-5; the match to TRBD2 covers 14 bases. The germline gives CDR1 SGDLS, CDR2 YYNGEE. J lost 2 bases, V lost 4 bases, and 1 base had no gene match. The CDR3 extends over 15 amino acids.

The V and J genes are TRBV5-1 and TRBJ1-5; D is unclear. The germline CDR1 and CDR2 sequences are SGHRS and YFSETQ. V gave up 0 bases and J gave up 6 bases, with 7 bases separating them. There are 13 residues in the CDR3. The CDR3 DNA reads TGCGCCAGCAGCTTGGAGGGTCTTCAGCCCCAGCATTTT. Protein sequence: CASSLEGLQPQHF.

The J gene is TRBJ1-5, the V gene TRBV30; 12 bases are shared with TRBD1. The CDR3 sequence is 15 residues long. Germline CDR1 is GTSNPN and CDR2 is SVGIG (reference sequence). V trimming: 0 bases; J trimming: 5 bases; junction bases outside the gene matches: 2. Written as DNA, the CDR3 is TGTGCCTGGAGTGTAGGGACAGGGGGCCATCAGCCCCAGCATTTT. The encoded protein is CAWSVGTGGHQPQHF.

V is TRBV6-5 and J is TRBJ1-2; no definite D call. This CDR3 region has 11 residues. Germline CDR1 is MNHEY and CDR2 is SVGAGI. V was clipped by 2 bases and J by 7 bases, with 5 bases between them. CDR3 nucleotides: TGTGCCAGCAGTTACAAAGGTGGCTACACCTTC. Translating gives CASSYKGGYTF.

With regard to this clone: A read error may produce the germline difference seen at one junction end. This rearrangement joins TRBV27 to TRBJ2-7; 7 nucleotides line up with TRBD2. Per the germline V gene, CDR1 is MNHEY and CDR2 is SMNVEV (reference sequence). This CDR3 spans 16 amino acids. This chain's CDR3 is CASSFFRGRLATTHHF. CDR3 coding DNA: TGTGCCAGCAGTTTTTTCCGGGGAAGACTAGCCACTACGCACCACTTC.

The J gene is TRBJ2-6, the V gene TRBV7-9; D remains unclear. The V and J ends lost 0 bases and 0 bases respectively, with 12 bases between them. CDR1 and CDR2 from the germline V gene are SEHNR and FQNEAQ (reference sequence). CDR3 length: 18 residues. CDR3 loop: CASSLAAVKVSGANVLTF. The DNA for the CDR3 is TGTGCCAGCAGCTTAGCGGCGGTGAAAGTCTCTGGGGCCAACGTCCTGACTTTC.

The CDR3 sequence is CASSETSQSSYEQYF. The CDR3, as DNA: TGTGCCAGCAGTGAAACGTCCCAGAGCTCCTACGAGCAGTACTTC. The chain is built from TRBV6-1 and TRBJ2-7; D is uncertain. The CDR3 is 15 amino acids. Trimming removed 2 bases from V and 0 bases from J, with 11 bases in between. The germline CDR1 and CDR2 sequences are MNHNS and SASEGT.

J is TRBJ2-7 and V is TRBV28, with 7 bases fitting TRBD1. V was clipped by 2 bases and J by 0 bases; unmatched bases: 1. The CDR3 runs to 14 residues. CDR1 is MDHEN, CDR2 SYDVKM, per germline. The CDR3 region is CASSLRQGSYEQYF. For the CDR3, the DNA is TGTGCCAGCAGTTTAAGACAGGGCTCCTACGAGCAGTACTTC.

The CDR3 coding sequence is TGTGCCAGCAGCTTTCTTACGGGACAGTCCTACGAGCAGTACTTC. Protein sequence: CASSFLTGQSYEQYF. V and J are TRBV5-6 and TRBJ2-7, with 7 nucleotides matching TRBD1. The germline CDR1 and CDR2 sequences are SGHDT and YYEEEE. V lost 2 bases to trimming and J lost 1 base; unmatched junction nucleotides: 6. CDR3 length: 15 amino acids.

A single count supports this clone. V usage is TRBV5-1 and J usage is TRBJ1-2, with D unresolved. This CDR3 is built from 14 residues. Germline V gives CDR1 SGHRS, CDR2 YFSETQ. V lost 4 bases and J lost 2, with 12 bases in between. CDR3 sequence (DNA): TGCGCCAGCAGCCCAACCGGGAGCAACTATGGCTACACCTTC. Residues: CASSPTGSNYGYTF.